This T cell receptor beta chain was recorded in a study of blood T cell repertoires in COVID-19. Study as a whole: Samples came from the United States, Italy and Spain, spanning acute and convalescent COVID-19.

Some clones are missing from TCRdb's copy, which holds only in-frame ones; the method was immunoSEQ multiplex PCR. The sample consists of tens of thousands of clones, less than 80% of them appearing once. The source of this sequence is a man between 60 and 75 years old with active or convalescent COVID-19. Source material: peripheral blood.

CDR3 residues: CASSLLAGGRYEQYF. CDR3 nucleotide sequence: TGTGCCAGCAGCCTACTAGCGGGGGGGCGGTACGAGCAGTACTTC. J is TRBJ2-7 and V is TRBV3-1 (or the pseudogene TRBV3-2), with 13 nucleotides matching TRBD2. Germline CDR1 LGHDT, CDR2 YNNKEL (reference sequence). V was clipped by 4 bases and J by 4 bases; unmatched bases: 4. The CDR3 is made up of 15 amino acids.